Below, 20 T cell receptor beta chains from the same sample are listed, as sequenced in a study of T-cell memory formation after mild COVID-19. TCRdb passed the 5' RACE reads through MiXCR, listing each CDR3 protein once. Among about 270,000 distinct CDR3 sequences, about a sixth were seen once, and the ten largest hold approximately 25%. Sequenced material: PBMCs or a T cell subset sorted from them (not recorded which). These receptors all come from a man between 18 and 29 years old who had mild COVID-19 (a few samples of this study predate the infection). Cell type and time point are not known.

This clonotype occurred a few times. The CDR3 region is CASSHRQGSYNEQFF. The CDR3, as DNA: TGTGCCAGCAGTCACAGACAGGGGAGTTACAATGAGCAGTTCTTC. The chain links TRBV14 to TRBJ2-1; 8 bases align to TRBD1. The germline gives CDR1 SGHDN, CDR2 FVKESK. Trimming took 6 bases from V and 4 from J; bases not matched to a gene: 8. The CDR3 has 15 residues.

Only a few counts were recorded for this clonotype. The V and J genes are TRBV9 and TRBJ2-7; TRBD2 aligns across 10 bases. There are 15 residues in the CDR3. The ends lost 0 bases at V and 3 bases at J; junction bases unmatched: 3. Germline CDR1 and CDR2: SGDLS and YYNGEE. The CDR3 loop is CASSVGSSGGYEQYF. The CDR3 DNA reads as TGTGCCAGCAGCGTAGGGTCTAGCGGGGGCTACGAGCAGTACTTC.

The V and J genes are TRBV11-2 and TRBJ2-3, with D possibly TRBD2 on 5 matching bases. Trimming cost V 7 bases and J 2 bases, with 13 bases left between them. Looked up from germline, CDR1 is SGHAT and CDR2 is FQNNGV. The CDR3 runs 14 residues. The CDR3 nucleotides are TGTGCCAGCAACGTGAGGGCCCTCACAGATACGCAGTATTTT. Translating gives CASNVRALTDTQYF.

This chain joins TRBV6-1 and TRBJ1-2, with 8 bases matching TRBD1. The germline V gene encodes CDR1 MNHNS and CDR2 SASEGT. There are 12 residues in the CDR3. V trimming: 6 bases; J trimming: 8 bases; junction bases outside the gene matches: 5. CDR3 nucleotides: TGTGCCAGCAGAACGACAGGGGTCGGCTACACCTTC. Its protein is CASRTTGVGYTF.

The chain is built from TRBV30 and TRBJ1-2; 7 bases fit TRBD1. The J segment lost 0 bases and the V segment lost 5 bases, leaving 3 bases of the junction unmatched. The CDR3 length is 13 residues. Germline CDR1 GTSNPN, CDR2 SVGIG (reference sequence). The CDR3 nucleotides read TGTGCCTGGGGGACAGTAGCTAACTATGGCTACACCTTC. Its protein is CAWGTVANYGYTF. The entire variable domain, with the rest obtained from reference TRBV30 and TRBJ1-2, is as follows: SQTIHQWPATLVQPVGSPLSLECTVEGTSNPNLYWYRQAAGRGLQLLFYSVGIGQISSEVPQNLSASRPQDRQFILSSKKLLLSDSGFYLCAWGTVANYGYTFGSGTRLTVV.

This clonotype has only a few counts. The chain couples TRBV5-1 to TRBJ2-7; the D is unclear. Trimming cost V 1 base and J 2 bases, with 7 bases left between them. Germline V lookup: CDR1 SGHRS, CDR2 YFSETQ. This CDR3 is 13 amino acids long. CDR3 protein: CASSLNSPYEQYF. Written as DNA, the CDR3 is TGCGCCAGCAGCTTGAACTCCCCCTACGAGCAGTACTTC.

The chain combines TRBV2 with TRBJ2-1; D not resolved. The CDR3 runs 13 residues. Trimming removed 6 bases from V and 15 bases from J, with 21 bases in between. CDR1 SNHLY and CDR2 FYNNEI come from the germline V gene. CDR3 nucleotides: TGTGCCAGCAGCAATCGTTCAACGTCGGCCCGGTTCTTC. This gives the protein CASSNRSTSARFF.

The gene calls are TRBV3-1 and TRBJ1-1; possible D gene TRBD1, 5 bases. The CDR3 runs to 16 residues. The V and J ends lost 0 bases and 3 bases respectively, with 14 bases between them. CDR1 is LGHDT and CDR2 is YNNKEL in the germline V gene (reference sequence). The CDR3 protein is CASSQEIGQTHTEAFF. DNA for the CDR3: TGTGCCAGCAGCCAAGAAATAGGACAAACTCACACTGAAGCTTTCTTT. The full variable domain, rest sourced from reference TRBV3-1 and TRBJ1-1, is DTAVSQTPKYLVTQMGNDKSIKCEQNLGHDTMYWYKQDSKKFLKIMFSYNNKELIINETVPNRFSPKSPDKAHLNLHINSLELGDSAVYFCASSQEIGQTHTEAFFGQGTRLTVV.

This chain connects TRBV11-2 to TRBJ2-7; 8 nucleotides align to TRBD1. J gave up 5 bases and V 1 base, and 7 bases lay outside the gene matches. This CDR3 is built from 15 residues. Germline V gene lookup returns CDR1 SGHAT and CDR2 FQNNGV. CDR3: CASSLGGDRSHEQYF. CDR3 nucleotides: TGTGCCAGCAGCTTAGGGGGGGACAGGTCCCACGAGCAGTACTTC.

This clonotype has more than one count but fewer than ten. V usage is TRBV5-6 and J usage is TRBJ2-5; 14 nucleotides agree with TRBD2. V lost 2 bases to trimming and J lost 7 bases; unmatched junction nucleotides: 4. Per germline, CDR1 SGHDT and CDR2 YYEEEE. This CDR3 contains 15 residues. The CDR3 DNA sequence: TGTGCCAGCAGCTTCGGGACTAGCGGGGGTAGGACCCAGTACTTC. Translating gives CASSFGTSGGRTQYF.

The J gene is TRBJ1-2, the V gene TRBV6-5, with D possibly TRBD1 on 5 matching bases. This CDR3 contains 15 residues. The V end was cut by 0 bases, the J end by 6 bases, with 14 bases between. CDR1 is MNHEY and CDR2 is SVGAGI in the germline V gene. CDR3 region: CASSYSSAGPHGYTF. CDR3 DNA sequence: TGTGCCAGCAGTTACTCGAGTGCAGGGCCCCATGGCTACACCTTC.

This rearrangement joins TRBV4-2 to TRBJ2-3; the D call may be TRBD1 or TRBD2 (6 bases each). From germline, CDR1 is LGHNA and CDR2 YNFKEQ. The CDR3 extends over 15 amino acids. Trimming removed 3 bases at V and 4 bases at J, with 14 bases between. In DNA form, the CDR3 reads TGTGCCAGCAGCCACCCCCGAGGGGGGCCAGATACGCAGTATTTT. Protein: CASSHPRGGPDTQYF.

This chain uses TRBV7-6 with TRBJ2-1, with D possibly called TRBD1 or TRBD2 (5 bases each). Trimming removed 6 bases from V and 10 bases from J, with 22 bases in between. Per germline, CDR1 SGHVS and CDR2 FNYEAQ. This CDR3 contains 15 residues. CDR3 loop: CASRRSRDASGEQFF. The CDR3 region has the DNA TGTGCCAGCAGGCGATCACGGGACGCATCCGGGGAGCAGTTCTTC. The variable domain in full, completed from reference TRBV7-6 and TRBJ2-1, reads GAGVSQSPRYKVTKRGQDVALRCDPISGHVSLYWYRQALGQGPEFLTYFNYEAQQDKSGLPNDRFSAERPEGSISTLTIQRTEQRDSAMYRCASRRSRDASGEQFFGPGTRLTVL.

This clonotype was seen just once. The junction shows a germline mismatch at one end, possibly a read error. This chain joins TRBV4-2 and TRBJ2-1; TRBD2 matches at 8 bases. The length of the CDR3 is 16 residues. The V gene's germline CDR1 is LGHNA and CDR2 YNFKEQ. The DNA of the CDR3 is TGTGCCAGCAGCCAAGGCAGCGGGGGCTCCTACACTGAGCAGTTCTTC. This translates into CASSQGSGGSYTEQFF.

V and J are TRBV4-3 and TRBJ2-5; 7 positions match TRBD1. J was trimmed by 1 base and V by 0 bases; bases with no gene match: 11. The CDR3 runs to 18 residues. Germline V lookup: CDR1 LGHNA, CDR2 YSLEER. The CDR3 reads CASSQDRGFRTGQETQYF. The CDR3 coding sequence is TGCGCCAGCAGCCAAGATCGTGGTTTCCGGACAGGCCAAGAGACCCAGTACTTC.

The chain carries TRBV5-1 and TRBJ2-5, with 8 bases aligning to TRBD2. J lost 4 bases, V lost 4 bases, and 15 bases had no gene match. Per germline, CDR1 SGHRS and CDR2 YFSETQ. This CDR3 comprises 17 residues. CDR3 region: CASSLGLGGSEGETQYF. Here the CDR3 DNA reads TGCGCCAGCAGCCTGGGACTAGGGGGGTCGGAAGGAGAGACCCAGTACTTC.

This chain uses TRBV6-1 with TRBJ1-6, with a weak D call TRBD1 (6 bases). V was clipped by 2 bases and J by 9 bases, with 11 bases between them. From germline, CDR1 is MNHNS and CDR2 SASEGT. The CDR3 has 14 residues. CDR3 sequence: CASSEPQGFSPLHF. The CDR3, as DNA: TGTGCCAGCAGTGAACCTCAGGGGTTTTCACCCCTCCACTTT.

This chain connects TRBV6-5 to TRBJ2-7, with 8 bases aligning to TRBD1. The V and J ends lost 2 bases and 3 bases, in that order; junction bases with no gene match: 15. Germline V CDR1 and CDR2: MNHEY, SVGAGI. The CDR3 covers 18 residues. This CDR3 is CASSYTLGQPGQVYEQYF. In DNA, the CDR3 is TGTGCCAGCAGTTACACCCTCGGACAACCGGGACAGGTCTACGAGCAGTACTTC.

The chain employs TRBV5-1 and TRBJ2-6; 7 bases agree with TRBD2. Per the germline V gene, CDR1 is SGHRS and CDR2 is YFSETQ. J gave up 1 base and V 4 bases, and 5 bases lay outside the gene matches. CDR3 length: 16 amino acids. As DNA, the CDR3 is TGCGCCAGCAGCCGGGAGGCAGGGTCTGGGGCCAACGTCCTGACTTTC. Amino acids: CASSREAGSGANVLTF.

The chain has TRBV12-3 or TRBV12-4 and TRBJ1-2; D might be TRBD1 (5 bases). The CDR3 loop spans 14 amino acids. Trimming stripped 10 bases from V and 5 bases from J, with 20 bases between. CDR3 bases: TGTGCCACGCTAAGACTTGCAGGGCTATATGGCTACACCTTC. The encoded protein is CATLRLAGLYGYTF.